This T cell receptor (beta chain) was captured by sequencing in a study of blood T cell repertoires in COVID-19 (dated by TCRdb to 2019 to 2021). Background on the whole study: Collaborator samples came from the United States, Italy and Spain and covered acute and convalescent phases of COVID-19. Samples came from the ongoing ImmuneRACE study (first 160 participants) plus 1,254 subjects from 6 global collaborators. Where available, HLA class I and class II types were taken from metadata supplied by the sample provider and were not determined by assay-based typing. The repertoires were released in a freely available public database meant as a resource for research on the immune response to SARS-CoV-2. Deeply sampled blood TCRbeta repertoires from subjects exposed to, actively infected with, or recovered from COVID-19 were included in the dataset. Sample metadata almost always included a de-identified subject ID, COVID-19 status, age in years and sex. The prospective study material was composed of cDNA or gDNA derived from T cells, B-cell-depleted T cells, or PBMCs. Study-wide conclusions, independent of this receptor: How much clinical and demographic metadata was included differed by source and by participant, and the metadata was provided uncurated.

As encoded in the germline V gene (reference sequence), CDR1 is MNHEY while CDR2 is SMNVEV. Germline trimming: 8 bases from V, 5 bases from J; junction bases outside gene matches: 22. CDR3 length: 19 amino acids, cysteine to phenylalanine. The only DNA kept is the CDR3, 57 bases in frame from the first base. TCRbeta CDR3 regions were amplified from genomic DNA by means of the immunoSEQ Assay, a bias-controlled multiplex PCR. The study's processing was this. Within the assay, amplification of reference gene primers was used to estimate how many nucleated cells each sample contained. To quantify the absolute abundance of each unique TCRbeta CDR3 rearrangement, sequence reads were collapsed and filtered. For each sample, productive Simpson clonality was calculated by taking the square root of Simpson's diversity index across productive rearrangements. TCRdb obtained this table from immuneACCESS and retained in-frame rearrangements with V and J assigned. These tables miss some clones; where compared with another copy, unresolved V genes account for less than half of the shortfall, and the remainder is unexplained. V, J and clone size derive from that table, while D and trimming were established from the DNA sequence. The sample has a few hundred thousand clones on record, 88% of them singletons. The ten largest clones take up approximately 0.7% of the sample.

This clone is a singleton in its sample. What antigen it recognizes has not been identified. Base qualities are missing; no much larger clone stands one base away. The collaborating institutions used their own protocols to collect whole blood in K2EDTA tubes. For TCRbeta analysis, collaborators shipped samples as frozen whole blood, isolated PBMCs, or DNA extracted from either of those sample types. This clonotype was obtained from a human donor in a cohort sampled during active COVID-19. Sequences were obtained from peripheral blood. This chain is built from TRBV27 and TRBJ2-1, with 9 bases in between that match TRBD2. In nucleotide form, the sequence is TGTGCCAGCCGAAGTTTTAACCTATGGTCTAGCGGGGACAACAATGAGCAGTTCTTC. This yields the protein CASRSFNLWSSGDNNEQFF.